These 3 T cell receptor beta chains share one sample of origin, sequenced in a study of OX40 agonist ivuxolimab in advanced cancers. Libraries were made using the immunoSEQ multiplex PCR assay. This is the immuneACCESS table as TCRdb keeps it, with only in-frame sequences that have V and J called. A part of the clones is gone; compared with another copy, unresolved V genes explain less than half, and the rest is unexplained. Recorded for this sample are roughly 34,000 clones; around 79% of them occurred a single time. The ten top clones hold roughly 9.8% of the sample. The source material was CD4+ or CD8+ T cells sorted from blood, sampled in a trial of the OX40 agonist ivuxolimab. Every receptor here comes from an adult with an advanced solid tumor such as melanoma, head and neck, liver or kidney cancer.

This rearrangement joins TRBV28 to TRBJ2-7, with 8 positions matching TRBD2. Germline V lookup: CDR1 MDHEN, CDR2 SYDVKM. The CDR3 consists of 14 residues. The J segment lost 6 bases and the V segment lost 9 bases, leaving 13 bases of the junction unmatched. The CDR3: CASSFPGLVGEQYF. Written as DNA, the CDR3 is TGTGCCAGTTCTTTCCCGGGACTAGTCGGCGAGCAGTACTTC.

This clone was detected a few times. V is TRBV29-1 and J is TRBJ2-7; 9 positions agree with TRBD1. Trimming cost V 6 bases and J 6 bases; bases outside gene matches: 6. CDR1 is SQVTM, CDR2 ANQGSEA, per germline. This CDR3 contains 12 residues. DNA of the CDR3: TGCAGCGTGGGACAGGGAGGGGTCGAGCAGTACTTC. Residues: CSVGQGGVEQYF.

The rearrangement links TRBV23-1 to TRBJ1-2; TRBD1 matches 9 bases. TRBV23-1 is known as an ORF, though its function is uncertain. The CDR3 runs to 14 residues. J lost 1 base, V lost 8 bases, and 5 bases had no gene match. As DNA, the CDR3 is TGCGCCAGCTTCCGGGACAGGGTTAACTATGGCTACACCTTC. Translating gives CASFRDRVNYGYTF.